A selection of T cell receptor beta chains follows, all from one sample in a study of blood T cells in healthy people across ages. MiXCR, applied by TCRdb to the 5' RACE reads, yields one record per CDR3 protein. The table lists about 1.1 million distinct CDR3 sequences, around two fifths of them singletons. The sample was blood. Receptor source: a man aged 18 to 29 in good health. Both conserved end residues are part of each CDR3. A D gene is named only where the DNA matches it firmly. The size of a clone is reported for some rows only, either as once, few or many, or as a class for expanded clones.

J gene,V gene,clone size,D gene,CDR3 protein,CDR3 DNA
TRBJ1-2,TRBV4-3,few,NA,CASSQDIPQTASMGYTF,TGCGCCAGCAGCCAAGATATCCCCCAGACAGCTTCTATGGGCTACACCTTC
TRBJ1-1,TRBV9,NA,TRBD1,CASSAPGQGVEAFF,TGTGCCAGCAGCGCCCCTGGACAGGGGGTTGAAGCTTTCTTT
TRBJ1-2,TRBV3-1,few,NA,CASSRLGGMDGYTF,TGTGCCAGCAGCCGCCTGGGGGGTATGGATGGCTACACCTTC
TRBJ2-5,TRBV20-1,few,NA,CSSEHLQETQYF,TGCAGTTCAGAACACCTACAAGAGACCCAGTACTTC
TRBJ1-6,TRBV20-1,few,NA,CSARDLQGDSPLHF,TGCAGTGCTAGAGATTTACAGGGTGATTCACCCCTCCACTTT
TRBJ2-5,TRBV7-2,few,NA,CASSLKGGAEVTQYF,TGTGCCAGCAGCTTAAAAGGCGGGGCTGAGGTGACCCAGTACTTC
TRBJ1-5,TRBV4-3,NA,TRBD1,CASSQDPSGTGNQPQHF,TGCGCCAGCAGCCAAGATCCTTCGGGGACAGGCAATCAGCCCCAGCATTTT
TRBJ2-2,TRBV29-1,NA,TRBD1,CSVMGQANTGELFF,TGCAGCGTTATGGGACAGGCGAACACCGGGGAGCTGTTTTTT
TRBJ2-5,TRBV28,few,TRBD2,CASSFGLGSTTQYF,TGTGCCAGCAGTTTTGGACTAGGTAGTACGACCCAGTACTTC
TRBJ1-5,TRBV3-1,NA,TRBD1,CGSSQDPWDRANQPQHF,TGTGGCAGCAGCCAAGATCCTTGGGACAGGGCAAATCAGCCCCAGCATTTT
TRBJ2-1,TRBV20-1,NA,TRBD2,CSARWRGSSYNEQFF,TGCAGTGCTAGGTGGCGGGGGAGCTCCTACAATGAGCAGTTCTTC
TRBJ1-5,TRBV20-1,few,TRBD1,CSARPRTGHNQPQHF,TGCAGTGCTAGACCCCGGACAGGGCACAATCAGCCCCAGCATTTT
TRBJ2-3,TRBV7-2,NA,NA,CVSSLKRQGGDTQYF,TGTGTCAGCAGCTTAAAGAGACAGGGAGGAGATACGCAGTATTTT
TRBJ1-5,TRBV4-2,NA,NA,CASSQVGDQPQHF,TGTGCCAGCAGCCAAGTGGGGGATCAGCCCCAGCATTTT
TRBJ2-7,TRBV4-3,NA,NA,CASSQDIGSSYEQYF,TGCGCCAGCAGCCAAGATATAGGGTCGAGCTACGAGCAGTACTTC
TRBJ1-6,TRBV11-2,few,NA,CASSRLVRSPLHF,TGTGCCAGCAGCCGGTTAGTGCGTTCACCCCTCCACTTT
TRBJ2-6,TRBV27,NA,TRBD2,CASQPIGTSFSGANVLTF,TGTGCCAGCCAACCAATCGGGACTAGTTTCTCTGGGGCCAACGTCCTGACTTTC
TRBJ2-3,TRBV5-1,few,NA,CASSTGGPDTQYF,TGCGCCAGCAGTACAGGTGGTCCAGATACGCAGTATTTT
TRBJ1-1,TRBV6-2/TRBV6-3,few,NA,CASSWGRLNTEAFF,TGTGCCAGCAGTTGGGGACGCCTGAACACTGAAGCTTTCTTT
TRBJ1-1,TRBV13,NA,NA,CASSAEPRDLGLTEAFF,TGTGCCAGCAGCGCAGAGCCCAGGGATTTGGGGCTTACTGAAGCTTTCTTT
TRBJ2-7,TRBV6-2/TRBV6-3,NA,NA,CASSSMFPPPEYEQYF,TGTGCCAGCAGCAGTATGTTCCCACCCCCGGAATACGAGCAGTACTTC
TRBJ1-2,TRBV5-8,NA,NA,CASSLRAADYGYTF,TGTGCCAGCAGCTTGCGGGCCGCCGATTATGGCTACACCTTC
TRBJ2-1,TRBV12-3/TRBV12-4,many,NA,CATSIAQGSYNEQFF,TGTGCCACCTCGATCGCGCAGGGTTCCTACAATGAGCAGTTCTTC
TRBJ2-1,TRBV4-2,many,TRBD1,CASSHIPGQGGNEQFF,TGTGCCAGCAGCCACATACCGGGACAGGGGGGAAATGAGCAGTTCTTC